Below, 7 T cell receptor beta chains from the same sample are listed, as sequenced in a study of blood T cells in healthy people across ages. Through a sample-barcoded 5' primer and a J-beta primer mix, a second PCR was run for roughly 6 to 12 cycles. TCRdb re-analysed the 5' RACE reads in MiXCR, keeping a single row per CDR3 protein. Among roughly 1.9 million distinct CDR3 sequences listed, about two fifths were seen once. The sample consisted of blood. The receptors stem from a human donor in good health.

The chain recombines TRBV5-5 with TRBJ2-4; possible D gene TRBD2, 5 bases. The J call is doubtful: the DNA matches TRBJ2-7 better. The germline gives CDR1 SGHKS, CDR2 YYEKEE (reference sequence). CDR3 length equals 14 residues. The CDR3 coding sequence is TGTGCCAGCAGCTTGGTGGTCGGGGAAAGCGAGCAGTACTTC. Its protein product is CASSLVVGESEQYF.

The chain carries TRBV6-2 or TRBV6-3 and TRBJ2-5; D might be TRBD2 (6 bases). Trimming shortened V by 6 bases and J by 3 bases, and 14 bases separated the two germline ends. The length of the CDR3 is 14 residues. CDR1 is MNHEY, CDR2 SVGEGT, per germline. The CDR3 protein is CASRQAGVEETQYF. In DNA form, the CDR3 reads TGTGCCAGCAGACAAGCGGGTGTTGAAGAGACCCAGTACTTC.

The gene calls are TRBV19 and TRBJ2-7; D ambiguous. Trimming shortened V by 3 bases and J by 6 bases, and 15 bases separated the two germline ends. CDR3 size: 14 residues. Germline values: CDR1 LNHDA, CDR2 SQIVND (reference sequence). CDR3 protein: CASSILVNGGEQYF. CDR3 DNA: TGTGCCAGTAGTATCCTGGTCAATGGTGGCGAGCAGTACTTC.

This clonotype was detected a few times. The genes are TRBV20-1 and TRBJ1-1, with D maybe TRBD1 (5 bases). V gave up 6 bases and J gave up 6 bases, with 14 bases separating them. CDR1 and CDR2 from the germline V gene are DFQATT and SNEGSKA (reference sequence). CDR3 length: 12 residues. As DNA, the CDR3 is TGCAGTGCCCCTCCTTGGGGGTCTGAAGCTTTCTTT. Translation gives CSAPPWGSEAFF.

In regard to this clonotype: The junction shows a germline mismatch at one end, possibly a read error. The V and J genes are TRBV20-1 and TRBJ2-7; either TRBD1 or TRBD2 may supply D (5 bases each). CDR1 and CDR2 from the germline V gene are DFQATT and SNEGSKA (reference sequence). The CDR3 runs 15 residues. For the CDR3, the DNA is TGCGGTGCTAGAATCGGGGACCCGACCTCCTACGAGCAGTACTTC. This translates into CGARIGDPTSYEQYF.

This chain connects TRBV10-3 to TRBJ2-7; possibly TRBD1 for D (6 bases). The germline CDR1 and CDR2 sequences are ENHRY and SYGVKD. This CDR3 spans 14 amino acids. The V gene lost 2 bases and the J gene lost 3 bases, with 11 bases spanning the gap. The CDR3 DNA follows: TGTGCCATCAGTGAGCCTCCGGGACACTACGAGCAGTACTTC. As protein: CAISEPPGHYEQYF.

This chain joins TRBV9 and TRBJ1-6, with 11 bases lining up with TRBD1. The CDR3 sequence is 16 residues long. Germline trimming cut 4 bases from V and 7 bases from J; bases unmatched to any gene: 7. Germline V gene sequence: CDR1 SGDLS, CDR2 YYNGEE. CDR3 DNA sequence: TGTGCCAGCAGCACCTGGGACAGGGGGGACAATTCACCCCTCCACTTT. This codes for CASSTWDRGDNSPLHF.